Described below is a single T cell receptor beta chain sequence and its context. Its antigen is not known. Time point: peripheral blood 6 weeks after treatment start. Every patient provided from 1 to 8 samples, collected pretreatment and on-treatment. This record comes from a study of PD-L1 blockade in urothelial cancer. Whole-study context: Per blood sample, T cells had a median of around 150,000.

V was clipped by 1 base and J by 5 bases; unmatched bases: 11. The CDR3 sequence is 18 residues long. Germline V gives CDR1 MDHEN, CDR2 SYDVKM. The repertoire was sequenced with immunoSEQ multiplex PCR; TCRdb's copy has only in-frame clones and lacks some. This sample has tens of thousands of clones, with 80% to 90% found just once. Study-level findings and limits: Durable-benefit patients had greater expansion of tumor-associated blood clones at 3 weeks. Below-median TCR clonality that was measured in pretreatment blood predicted better survival.

Sequencing was performed on PBMCs, taken around atezolizumab (anti-PD-L1) treatment. The clonotype comes from a man older than 75 with urothelial cancer. The chain recombines TRBV28 with TRBJ2-1; 10 nucleotides agree with TRBD2. This CDR3 is CASSLSVLAGGGDNEQFF. The CDR3 DNA sequence: TGTGCCAGCAGTTTATCAGTGTTAGCGGGAGGAGGGGACAATGAGCAGTTCTTC.